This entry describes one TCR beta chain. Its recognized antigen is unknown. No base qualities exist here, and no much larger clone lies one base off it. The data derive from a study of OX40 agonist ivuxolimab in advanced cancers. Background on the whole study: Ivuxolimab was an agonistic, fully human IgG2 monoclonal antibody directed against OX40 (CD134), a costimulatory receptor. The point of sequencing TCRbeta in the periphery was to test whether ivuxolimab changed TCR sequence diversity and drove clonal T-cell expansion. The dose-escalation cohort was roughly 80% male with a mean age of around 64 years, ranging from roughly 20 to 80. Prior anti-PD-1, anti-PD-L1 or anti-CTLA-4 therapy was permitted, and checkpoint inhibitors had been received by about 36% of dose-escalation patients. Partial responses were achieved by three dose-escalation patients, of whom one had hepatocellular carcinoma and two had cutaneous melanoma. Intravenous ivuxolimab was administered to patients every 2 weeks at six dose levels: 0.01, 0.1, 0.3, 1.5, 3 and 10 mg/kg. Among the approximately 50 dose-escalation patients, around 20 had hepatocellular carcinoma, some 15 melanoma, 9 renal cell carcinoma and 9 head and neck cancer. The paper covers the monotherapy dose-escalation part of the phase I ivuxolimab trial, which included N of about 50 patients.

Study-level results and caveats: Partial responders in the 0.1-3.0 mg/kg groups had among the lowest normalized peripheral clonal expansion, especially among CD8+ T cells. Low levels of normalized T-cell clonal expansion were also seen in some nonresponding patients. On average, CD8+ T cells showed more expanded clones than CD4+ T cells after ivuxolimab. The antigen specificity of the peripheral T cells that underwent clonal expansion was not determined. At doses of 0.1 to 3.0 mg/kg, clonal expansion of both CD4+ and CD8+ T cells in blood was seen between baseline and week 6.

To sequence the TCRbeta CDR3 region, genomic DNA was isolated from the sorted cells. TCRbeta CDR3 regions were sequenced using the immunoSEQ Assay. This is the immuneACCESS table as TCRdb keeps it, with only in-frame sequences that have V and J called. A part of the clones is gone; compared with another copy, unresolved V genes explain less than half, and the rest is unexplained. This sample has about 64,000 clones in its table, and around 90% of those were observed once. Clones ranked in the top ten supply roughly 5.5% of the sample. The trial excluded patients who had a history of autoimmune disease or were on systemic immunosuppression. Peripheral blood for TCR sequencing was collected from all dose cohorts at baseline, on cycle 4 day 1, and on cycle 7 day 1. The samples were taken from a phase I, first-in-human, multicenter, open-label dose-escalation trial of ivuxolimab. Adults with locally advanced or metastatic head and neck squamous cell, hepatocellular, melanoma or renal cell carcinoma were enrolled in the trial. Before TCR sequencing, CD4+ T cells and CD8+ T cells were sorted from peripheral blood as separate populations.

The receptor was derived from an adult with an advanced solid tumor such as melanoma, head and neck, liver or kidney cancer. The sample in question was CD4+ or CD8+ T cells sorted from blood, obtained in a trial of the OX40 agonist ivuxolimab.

CDR3 sequence: CASSRGRIGNQPQHF. DNA sequence: TGTGCCAGCAGCAGGGGCCGGATCGGGAATCAGCCCCAGCATTTT. The rearrangement combines TRBV5-6 with TRBJ1-5, with TRBD1 perhaps the D gene, on 5 matching bases. The V and J ends are trimmed by 4 bases and 4 bases, leaving 15 bases between them. Via the germline V gene, CDR1 is SGHDT and CDR2 YYEEEE. The CDR3 goes from the cysteine to the phenylalanine over 15 residues. The read is trimmed to its CDR3 DNA, 45 bases read in frame from base 1.